These 30 T cell receptor beta chains were all obtained from the same sample, sequenced in a study of blood T cell repertoires in COVID-19. Method: immunoSEQ multiplex PCR; TCRdb's copy keeps in-frame clones and lacks some. Of over 120,000 clones detected, roughly 88% appear once; the ten largest clones hold roughly 3.9%. The specimen was PBMCs or T cells enriched from blood (not recorded which). These receptors were collected from a man aged 45-60 years who had recovered from COVID-19.

The rearrangement links TRBV7-2 to TRBJ2-3; TRBD2 aligns across 9 bases. V lost 4 bases, J lost 3 bases, and 11 bases stayed unmatched. The CDR3 length is 17 residues. CDR1 and CDR2 (germline): SGHTA, FQGNSA. CDR3 sequence (DNA): TGTGCCAGCAGCTCAAGTCCGGGACTAGCAAAAACAGATACGCAGTATTTT. It yields the protein CASSSSPGLAKTDTQYF.

The table lists this clone with a few counts. The V and J genes are TRBV5-1 and TRBJ1-2, with TRBD1 identical over 8 bases. Germline-derived CDR1 and CDR2 are SGHRS and YFSETQ. The length of the CDR3 is 17 residues. After removal of 1 base from V and 2 bases from J, the junction contained 10 bases not matched to a gene. The chain's CDR3 is CASSLTLTRGPNYGYTF. The CDR3 DNA is TGCGCCAGCAGCTTGACCTTAACCAGGGGGCCCAACTATGGCTACACCTTC.

CDR3 in amino acids: CASSQGAWDTQYF. The CDR3 coding sequence is TGTGCCAGCAGTCAGGGGGCATGGGATACGCAGTATTTT. This chain uses TRBV12-3 or TRBV12-4 with TRBJ2-3; 8 nucleotides agree with TRBD1. This CDR3 spans 13 amino acids. The J segment lost 6 bases and the V segment lost 5 bases, leaving 4 bases of the junction unmatched.

This rearrangement joins TRBV6-5 to TRBJ1-1; no clear D. Trimming took 0 bases from V and 1 from J, leaving 9 bases between them. This CDR3 region has 15 residues. CDR1 and CDR2 (germline): MNHEY, SVGAGI. CDR3 amino acids: CASSYSTLANTEAFF. In DNA, the CDR3 is TGTGCCAGCAGTTACTCGACTTTAGCGAACACTGAAGCTTTCTTT.

This chain links TRBV19 with TRBJ1-3; D is perhaps TRBD1 (6 bases). Germline V CDR1 and CDR2: LNHDA, SQIVND (reference sequence). Between the trimmed V and J ends, which lost 3 bases and 1 base, there was a span of 7 bases. The CDR3 has 14 amino acids. The CDR3 nucleotides are TGTGCCAGTAGTATGCAGGGGTCTGGAAACACCATATATTTT. Translating it yields CASSMQGSGNTIYF.

The table lists this clone with many counts. The chain links TRBV27 to TRBJ2-5; 9 bases are a match to TRBD2. The V gene end was trimmed by 2 bases and the J gene end by 1 base; junction bases not matched to a gene: 11. This CDR3 region has 18 residues. Germline lookup yields CDR1 MNHEY and CDR2 SMNVEV (reference sequence). CDR3 residues: CASSLAGGLAFIQETQYF. The CDR3 region has the DNA TGTGCCAGCAGTTTAGCGGGGGGGCTGGCTTTTATCCAAGAGACCCAGTACTTC.

The gene calls are TRBV7-2 and TRBJ2-2; 10 bases align to TRBD2. Germline loops: CDR1 SGHTA, CDR2 FQGNSA. The CDR3 length is 16 residues. Germline trimming cut 1 base from V and 6 bases from J; bases unmatched to any gene: 5. The CDR3 reads CASSLVWLAGAGELFF. In DNA form, the CDR3 reads TGTGCCAGCAGCTTAGTATGGCTAGCGGGAGCCGGGGAGCTGTTTTTT.

The chain joins TRBV19 to TRBJ1-1, with 7 bases that match TRBD1. The CDR3 consists of 15 residues. The V and J ends lost 5 bases and 2 bases, in that order; junction bases with no gene match: 8. Germline V CDR1 and CDR2: LNHDA, SQIVND (reference sequence). CDR3 DNA: TGTGCCAGTAGTGAGGGACAGCAAATCAACACTGAAGCTTTCTTT. Translated, it gives CASSEGQQINTEAFF.

The V call is TRBV29-1, the J call TRBJ2-7, with 13 bases identical to TRBD2. CDR1 is SQVTM and CDR2 is ANQGSEA in the germline V gene. The CDR3 has 13 amino acids. The V segment lost 7 bases and the J segment 6 bases; nucleotides outside the gene matches: 6. The CDR3 coding sequence is TGCAGCGCTAGGACTAGCGGGAGATCCGAGCAGTACTTC. Amino acid sequence: CSARTSGRSEQYF.

CDR3 region: CASSTVGGKAQPQHF. In nucleotides, the CDR3 is TGTGCCAGCAGTACCGTGGGAGGGAAGGCTCAGCCCCAGCATTTT. The chain joins TRBV6-2 or TRBV6-3 to TRBJ1-5; the D is unclear. V lost 5 bases to trimming and J lost 6 bases, with 17 bases between them. The CDR3 totals 15 residues. Germline V gene data show CDR1 as MNHEY and CDR2 as SVGEGT.

This chain connects TRBV19 to TRBJ2-5; 8 bases map to TRBD1. Germline CDR1 is LNHDA and CDR2 is SQIVND (reference sequence). CDR3 size: 13 residues. J gave up 7 bases and V 4 bases, and 5 bases lay outside the gene matches. CDR3: CASSTGTGRTQYF. The CDR3 region has the DNA TGTGCCAGTAGTACAGGGACAGGCCGGACCCAGTACTTC. Together with reference TRBV19 and TRBJ2-5, the CDR3 gives the full variable domain: DGGITQSPKYLFRKEGQNVTLSCEQNLNHDAMYWYRQDPGQGLRLIYYSQIVNDFQKGDIAEGYSVSREKKESFPLTVTSAQKNPTAFYLCASSTGTGRTQYFGPGTRLLVL.

The DNA for the CDR3 is TGTGCCAGCAGCTACACAGGCGAATATACCTACGAGCAGTACTTC. This encodes CASSYTGEYTYEQYF. The chain couples TRBV5-4 to TRBJ2-7, with a weak D call TRBD1 (5 bases). V lost 3 bases, J lost 2 bases, and 15 bases lay in between. Looked up from germline, CDR1 is SGHNT and CDR2 is YYREEE (reference sequence). This CDR3 contains 15 residues.

In this sample, this clone turned up a few times. The chain uses TRBV28 and TRBJ2-1; 9 bases are shared with TRBD2. Trimming removed 0 bases from V and 3 bases from J; junction bases left unmatched: 3. Germline V lookup: CDR1 MDHEN, CDR2 SYDVKM. The CDR3 is 16 residues long. The CDR3 sequence is CASSLWTSGNYNEQFF. CDR3 nucleotide sequence: TGTGCCAGCAGTTTATGGACTAGCGGAAACTACAATGAGCAGTTCTTC.

The rearrangement links TRBV10-3 to TRBJ2-5; TRBD1 matches at 7 bases. The CDR3 sequence is 14 residues long. Germline CDR1 reads ENHRY; CDR2 reads SYGVKD. Unmatched junction bases numbered 10, after V lost 3 bases and J lost 9 bases. CDR3 coding DNA: TGTGCCATCAGTGATCCCGGTAGGGACAGTCCCCAGTACTTC. The encoded protein is CAISDPGRDSPQYF.

This sequence joins TRBV6-2 or TRBV6-3 and TRBJ1-1; TRBD1 agrees at 7 bases. After removal of 2 bases from V and 5 bases from J, the junction contained 5 bases not matched to a gene. The CDR3 extends over 14 amino acids. Germline V lookup: CDR1 MNHEY, CDR2 SVGEGT. For the CDR3, the DNA is TGTGCCAGCAGTTACGGACAGGTGGCGACTGAAGCTTTCTTT. This translates into CASSYGQVATEAFF.

The V call is TRBV19, the J call TRBJ1-2, with 7 bases matching TRBD1. Trimming took 5 bases from V and 3 from J; bases not matched to a gene: 12. Germline V gene data show CDR1 as LNHDA and CDR2 as SQIVND (reference sequence). This CDR3 has 16 residues. This chain's CDR3 is CASSLQKGALYYGYTF. DNA for the CDR3: TGTGCCAGTAGTCTCCAAAAGGGGGCTCTCTACTATGGCTACACCTTC.

CDR3 loop: CASRVPGLAGVNEQFF. As DNA, the CDR3 is TGTGCCAGCAGGGTCCCGGGACTAGCGGGGGTCAATGAGCAGTTCTTC. V and J are TRBV27 and TRBJ2-1, with 14 bases matching TRBD2. The CDR3 sequence is 16 residues long. Looked up from germline, CDR1 is MNHEY and CDR2 is SMNVEV (reference sequence). The J segment lost 6 bases and the V segment lost 6 bases, leaving 7 bases of the junction unmatched.

This chain connects TRBV28 to TRBJ1-4, with TRBD1 as a possible D gene (5 bases). The CDR3 is 14 amino acids. Germline CDR1 is MDHEN and CDR2 is SYDVKM. The germline V and J ends were trimmed by 3 bases and 5 bases, with 10 bases remaining between them. The CDR3 protein is CASSLRQGNEKLFF. The DNA of the CDR3 is TGTGCCAGCAGTTTGAGGCAGGGAAATGAAAAACTGTTTTTT.

In the case of this clone: The sample holds other DNA sequences that translate to the same CDR3. V is TRBV27 and J is TRBJ1-1, with D unresolved. Between the trimmed V and J ends, which lost 2 bases and 1 base, there was a span of 5 bases. Per the germline V gene, CDR1 is MNHEY and CDR2 is SMNVEV (reference sequence). This CDR3 spans 13 amino acids. The CDR3 protein is CASSLVRNTEAFF. CDR3 nucleotides: TGTGCCAGCAGTTTAGTCAGGAACACTGAAGCTTTCTTT.

The chain recombines TRBV7-8 with TRBJ1-5, with 7 bases fitting TRBD1. CDR3 length equals 13 residues. Germline V CDR1 and CDR2: SGHVS, FQNEAQ. V trimming: 5 bases; J trimming: 6 bases; junction bases outside the gene matches: 4. CDR3 DNA sequence: TGTGCCAGCAGCCTGACAGGGCCTCAGCCCCAGCATTTT. Its translation: CASSLTGPQPQHF.

The J gene is TRBJ2-7, the V gene TRBV5-1; possibly TRBD2 for D (7 bases). Trimming left V 6 bases short and J 6 bases short, with 19 bases between. CDR1 is SGHRS and CDR2 is YFSETQ in the germline V gene. The CDR3 sequence is 14 residues long. In DNA form, the CDR3 reads TGCGCCAGCACCCTAGGGGGGGGTGGGTCCGAGCAGTACTTC. Translating gives CASTLGGGGSEQYF.

The chain uses TRBV4-1 and TRBJ2-3, with 7 bases aligning to TRBD1. There are 16 residues in the CDR3. Germline V gene data show CDR1 as MGHRA and CDR2 as YSYEKL. V shed 3 bases and J 1 base; nucleotides not matched to a gene: 7. The CDR3 sequence is CASSQDKGGGTDTQYF. The CDR3 DNA reads as TGCGCCAGCAGCCAGGACAAAGGGGGCGGCACAGATACGCAGTATTTT.

The chain combines TRBV24-1 with TRBJ1-5; no definite D call. V was cut by 6 bases and J by 4 bases, with 12 bases left in between. CDR3 length equals 14 residues. Germline lookup yields CDR1 KGHDR and CDR2 SFDVKD. In nucleotides, the CDR3 is TGTGCCACCAGTTCTTGGGAGCCTAATCAGCCCCAGCATTTT. It is translated as CATSSWEPNQPQHF.

This chain connects TRBV5-6 to TRBJ2-7; 12 positions agree with TRBD2. From germline, CDR1 is SGHDT and CDR2 YYEEEE. CDR3 size: 14 residues. The V segment lost 4 bases and the J segment 4 bases; nucleotides outside the gene matches: 3. CDR3: CASSTTSGSYEQYF. For the CDR3, the DNA is TGTGCCAGCAGCACGACTAGCGGGAGTTACGAGCAGTACTTC.

The CDR3 DNA follows: TGTGCCAGCAGCGGCGGGAGAGCCTACGAGCAGTACTTC. Its translation is CASSGGRAYEQYF. The chain links TRBV9 to TRBJ2-7, with 7 positions matching TRBD2. V lost 3 bases to trimming and J lost 2 bases; unmatched junction nucleotides: 2. The CDR3 is 13 residues long. The germline V gene has CDR1 SGDLS and CDR2 YYNGEE.

The gene calls are TRBV12-5 and TRBJ2-7; 7 bases align to TRBD1. In germline, CDR1 is LGHNT, CDR2 FRNRAP. CDR3 length: 17 amino acids. With V trimmed by 0 bases and J by 1 base, 9 bases remained unmatched. CDR3 protein: CASGLVQGTDYSYEQYV. CDR3 DNA: TGTGCTAGTGGTTTGGTACAGGGGACAGACTATTCCTACGAGCAGTACGTC.

This chain connects TRBV4-1 to TRBJ2-3; unclear D gene. Trimming took 4 bases from V and 0 from J, leaving 8 bases between them. Germline-derived CDR1 and CDR2 are MGHRA and YSYEKL. CDR3 size: 14 residues. CDR3 amino acids: CASSLWASTDTQYF. The CDR3 DNA reads as TGCGCCAGCAGCCTTTGGGCGAGCACAGATACGCAGTATTTT.

The DNA for the CDR3 is TGTGCCAGCTCACGGGACAGGGGGCGTTGGGAGACCCAGTACTTC. Encoded protein: CASSRDRGRWETQYF. The genes are TRBV18 and TRBJ2-5, with 12 positions matching TRBD1. J gave up 5 bases and V 4 bases, and 5 bases lay outside the gene matches. This CDR3 has 15 amino acids. CDR1 is KGHSH, CDR2 LQKENI, per germline.

The chain is built from TRBV7-2 and TRBJ2-7; D is ambiguous. In germline, CDR1 is SGHTA, CDR2 FQGNSA. V lost 5 bases, J lost 5 bases, and 7 bases lay in between. The CDR3 is made up of 11 amino acids. CDR3 DNA: TGTGCCAGCAGCGAAAACAACGAGCAGTACTTC. It encodes CASSENNEQYF.

The table lists this clone with a count of one. This chain uses TRBV6-1 with TRBJ1-2; D call uncertain. This CDR3 region has 11 residues. The V gene's germline CDR1 is MNHNS and CDR2 SASEGT. Deletions cut 1 base from V and 7 bases from J, with 4 bases between. The CDR3 loop reads CASSEGLGYTF. For the CDR3, the DNA is TGTGCCAGCAGTGAAGGACTTGGCTACACCTTC.